What follows are 18 T cell receptor beta chains derived from one specimen sequenced in a study of T cell changes during pregnancy in multiple sclerosis. The protocol was immunoSEQ multiplex PCR, while the TCRdb copy is restricted to in-frame clones and leaves out a portion. Counted here are 50,000 to 65,000 clones, around 96% occurring once; the ten biggest clones make up about 2.3%. The specimen was CD8+ T cells from peripheral blood mononuclear cells, collected after pregnancy. The receptor source for this set is a female donor with multiple sclerosis, enrolled in a pregnancy study.

The V gene is TRBV6-1, the J gene TRBJ2-7; 9 bases are a match to TRBD2. Germline CDR1 and CDR2: MNHNS and SASEGT. The CDR3 contains 17 residues. V lost 2 bases, J lost 0 bases, and 8 bases stayed unmatched. The CDR3 DNA follows: TGTGCCAGCAGTGAAAGTAGGGGAGCGGGAGGCTCCTACGAGCAGTACTTC. Its protein product is CASSESRGAGGSYEQYF.

This clone occurred once. The chain carries TRBV7-4 and TRBJ2-1, with 10 bases fitting TRBD2. The junction had 10 bases not matched to a gene; V was cut back by 6 bases and J by 2 bases. The length of the CDR3 is 17 residues. Germline CDR1 is SGHVT and CDR2 is SQSDAQ. The CDR3: CASRSTPTSGPYNEQFF. CDR3 bases: TGTGCCAGCAGGTCAACCCCGACTAGCGGGCCCTACAATGAGCAGTTCTTC.

The J gene is TRBJ2-7, the V gene TRBV5-5; 7 bases line up with TRBD1. Germline CDR1 and CDR2: SGHKS and YYEKEE (reference sequence). The V segment lost 3 bases and the J segment 3 bases; nucleotides outside the gene matches: 6. The CDR3 length is 14 residues. In DNA form, the CDR3 reads TGTGCCAGCAGCTCAGATGGACAGGTCTACGAGCAGTACTTC. It encodes CASSSDGQVYEQYF.

The rearrangement joins TRBV7-6 to TRBJ1-1, with D possibly being TRBD1 (6 bases). This CDR3 is 13 amino acids long. Germline V gene lookup returns CDR1 SGHVS and CDR2 FNYEAQ. V was clipped by 1 base and J by 3 bases, with 6 bases between them. Here the CDR3 DNA reads TGTGCCAGCAGCTTAGGGACAGACACTGAAGCTTTCTTT. Protein product: CASSLGTDTEAFF.

This chain links TRBV28 with TRBJ1-5; 9 positions match TRBD1. Germline values: CDR1 MDHEN, CDR2 SYDVKM. V was pared by 6 bases and J by 7 bases, with 7 bases of the junction left unmatched. The CDR3 consists of 14 residues. CDR3 residues: CASRLGQGGQPQHF. The CDR3, as DNA: TGTGCCAGCAGACTGGGACAGGGTGGCCAGCCCCAGCATTTT.

This rearrangement joins TRBV4-1 to TRBJ2-7, with D perhaps TRBD1 (5 bases). The CDR3 sequence is 16 residues long. Germline V gene data show CDR1 as MGHRA and CDR2 as YSYEKL. V lost 4 bases and J 5 bases, leaving 21 bases between the germline ends. CDR3 nucleotide sequence: TGCGCCAGCAGCCGAACCCAGGGTACCTCCTACCACGAGCAGTACTTC. Its translation is CASSRTQGTSYHEQYF.

The J gene is TRBJ2-1, the V gene TRBV5-6; D may be TRBD2 (6 bases). Germline V gene sequence: CDR1 SGHDT, CDR2 YYEEEE. V lost 3 bases and J 1 base, leaving 17 bases between the germline ends. The CDR3 extends over 17 amino acids. CDR3 DNA sequence: TGTGCCAGCAGCTCCCGAGGAAGGGACTTATCCTACAATGAGCAGTTCTTC. Its translation: CASSSRGRDLSYNEQFF. The full variable domain, in which reference TRBV5-6 and TRBJ2-1 provide the parts outside the CDR3, is DAGVTQSPTHLIKTRGQQVTLRCSPKSGHDTVSWYQQALGQGPQFIFQYYEEEERQRGNFPDRFSGHQFPNYSSELNVNALLLGDSALYLCASSSRGRDLSYNEQFFGPGTRLTVL.

V and J are TRBV7-6 and TRBJ1-1; 8 nucleotides line up with TRBD1. This CDR3 contains 17 residues. V gave up 1 base and J gave up 1 base; unmatched junction bases: 8. Germline V gene lookup returns CDR1 SGHVS and CDR2 FNYEAQ. CDR3 residues: CASSLGVPQGGNTEAFF. The CDR3 DNA follows: TGTGCCAGCAGCTTAGGGGTCCCACAGGGGGGGAACACTGAAGCTTTCTTT.

The rearrangement joins TRBV4-1 to TRBJ2-1; D is perhaps TRBD2 (6 bases). The CDR3 is made up of 12 amino acids. The germline V gene has CDR1 MGHRA and CDR2 YSYEKL. Trimming left V 4 bases short and J 9 bases short, with 10 bases between. The CDR3 here is CASSPMGGEQFF. As DNA, the CDR3 is TGCGCCAGCAGCCCCATGGGGGGTGAGCAGTTCTTC.

The CDR3, as DNA: TGTGCCAGCAGCTTGGGCGGGAGGGCCTACGAGCAGTACTTC. This gives the protein CASSLGGRAYEQYF. This chain connects TRBV13 to TRBJ2-7, with 9 bases fitting TRBD2. With 3 bases clipped from V and 2 bases from J, the junction kept 2 bases outside the gene matches. Looked up from germline, CDR1 is PRHDT and CDR2 is FYEKMQ (reference sequence). The CDR3 is 14 amino acids.

The chain joins TRBV2 to TRBJ2-7, with 7 bases identical to TRBD2. The V and J ends lost 4 bases and 2 bases, in that order; junction bases with no gene match: 5. From germline, CDR1 is SNHLY and CDR2 FYNNEI. The CDR3 spans 14 residues. CDR3 in amino acids: CASSGGSTPYEQYF. The DNA of the CDR3 is TGTGCCAGCAGTGGCGGGAGTACCCCCTACGAGCAGTACTTC.

The V call is TRBV27, the J call TRBJ1-4; 8 bases agree with TRBD1. CDR1 and CDR2 (germline): MNHEY, SMNVEV (reference sequence). The V segment lost 4 bases and the J segment 2 bases; nucleotides outside the gene matches: 6. The CDR3 is 16 amino acids. The CDR3 spells CASSSTGVTTNEKLFF. The CDR3, as DNA: TGTGCCAGCAGTTCGACAGGGGTTACGACTAATGAAAAACTGTTTTTT.

The rearrangement links TRBV27 to TRBJ2-1, with TRBD2 as a possible D gene (5 bases). Trimming shortened V by 1 base and J by 5 bases, and 15 bases separated the two germline ends. The length of the CDR3 is 16 residues. Germline values: CDR1 MNHEY, CDR2 SMNVEV (reference sequence). The CDR3 reads CASSLWVASSDNEQFF. CDR3 sequence (DNA): TGTGCCAGCAGTTTATGGGTAGCGTCTTCTGACAATGAGCAGTTCTTC.

This chain joins TRBV28 and TRBJ2-5; 8 positions agree with TRBD2. Germline lookup yields CDR1 MDHEN and CDR2 SYDVKM. The CDR3 is 16 residues long. V shed 6 bases, J shed 1 base, and the junction held 10 bases outside the gene matches. The CDR3 DNA is TGTGCCAGCAGCTACCTCGGGAGGGCCCCCCAAGAGACCCAGTACTTC. Protein sequence: CASSYLGRAPQETQYF. Full variable domain (missing parts from reference TRBV28 and TRBJ2-5): DVKVTQSSRYLVKRTGEKVFLECVQDMDHENMFWYRQDPGLGLRLIYFSYDVKMKEKGDIPEGYSVSREKKERFSLILESASTNQTSMYLCASSYLGRAPQETQYFGPGTRLLVL.

This clone is termed medium-sized. The rearrangement joins TRBV14 to TRBJ2-7, with a weak D call TRBD2 (6 bases). The CDR3 is made up of 13 amino acids. Trimming shortened V by 3 bases and J by 0 bases, and 6 bases separated the two germline ends. Germline V gives CDR1 SGHDN, CDR2 FVKESK. This CDR3 reads CASSHGSSYEQYF. The CDR3 nucleotides read TGTGCCAGCAGCCACGGGAGCTCCTACGAGCAGTACTTC.

The chain employs TRBV28 and TRBJ1-2; 7 nucleotides agree with TRBD1. The germline CDR1 and CDR2 sequences are MDHEN and SYDVKM. This CDR3 is 18 amino acids long. Losses at the gene ends were 6 bases for V and 0 bases for J; bases not matched to a gene: 16. In nucleotides, the CDR3 is TGTGCCAGCAGGAAAAGGGGGCGAAGTTATACTCCTAACTATGGCTACACCTTC. It encodes CASRKRGRSYTPNYGYTF.

V is TRBV6-5 and J is TRBJ2-2; the D gene is possibly TRBD1 (5 bases). This CDR3 region has 14 residues. Germline CDR1 is MNHEY and CDR2 is SVGAGI. V was clipped by 2 bases and J by 4 bases, with 8 bases between them. The CDR3 sequence is CASSYGAGTGELFF. DNA for the CDR3: TGTGCCAGCAGTTACGGGGCAGGCACCGGGGAGCTGTTTTTT.

This chain links TRBV10-3 with TRBJ1-4, with 9 bases aligning to TRBD1. The CDR3 is 17 amino acids. V lost 10 bases and J lost 2; bases outside the gene matches: 14. The germline V gene has CDR1 ENHRY and CDR2 SYGVKD. The CDR3 region has the DNA TGTGCCACCCGGGACCGACAGGGGGAGAGTACTAATGAAAAACTGTTTTTT. Its protein is CATRDRQGESTNEKLFF.